The entry that follows covers one TCR beta chain sequence. The data derive from a study of OX40 agonist ivuxolimab in advanced cancers. Sequenced by immunoSEQ multiplex PCR; TCRdb stores in-frame clones only, minus some. This table has 95,000 to 100,000 clones, 84% appearing once. The CDR3 is 14 residues long. Trimming took off 2 bases at V and 6 bases at J, with 11 bases between the two ends. Per the germline V gene, CDR1 is SGHVS and CDR2 is FQNEAQ. The sample here was CD4+ or CD8+ T cells sorted from blood, taken in a trial of the OX40 agonist ivuxolimab. The clonotype comes from an adult with an advanced solid tumor such as melanoma, head and neck, liver or kidney cancer. The chain joins TRBV7-8 to TRBJ2-4, with TRBD1 as a possible D gene (6 bases). This CDR3 is CASSLQQGSNIQYF. CDR3 nucleotides: TGTGCCAGCAGCTTACAACAGGGATCAAACATTCAGTACTTC. The variable domain in full, completed from reference TRBV7-8 and TRBJ2-4, reads GAGVSQSPRYKVAKRGQDVALRCDPISGHVSLFWYQQALGQGPEFLTYFQNEAQLDKSGLPSDRFFAERPEGSVSTLKIQRTQQEDSAVYLCASSLQQGSNIQYFGAGTRLSVL.